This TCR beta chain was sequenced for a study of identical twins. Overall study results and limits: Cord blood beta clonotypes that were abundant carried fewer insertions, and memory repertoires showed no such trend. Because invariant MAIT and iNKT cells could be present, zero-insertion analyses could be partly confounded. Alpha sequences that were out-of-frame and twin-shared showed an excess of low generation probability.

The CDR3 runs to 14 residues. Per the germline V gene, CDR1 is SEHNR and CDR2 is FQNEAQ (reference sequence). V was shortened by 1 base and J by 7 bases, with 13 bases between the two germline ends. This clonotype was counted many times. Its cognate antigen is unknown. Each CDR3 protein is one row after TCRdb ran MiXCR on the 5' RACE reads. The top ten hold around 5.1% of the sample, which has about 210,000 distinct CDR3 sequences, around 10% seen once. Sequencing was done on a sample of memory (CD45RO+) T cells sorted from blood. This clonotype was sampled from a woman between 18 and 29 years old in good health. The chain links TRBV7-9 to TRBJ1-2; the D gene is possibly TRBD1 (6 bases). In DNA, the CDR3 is TGTGCCAGCAGCTTAGTACAGGGAGCCGGTGGCTACACCTTC. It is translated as CASSLVQGAGGYTF. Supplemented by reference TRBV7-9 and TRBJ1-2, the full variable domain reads DTGVSQNPRHKITKRGQNVTFRCDPISEHNRLYWYRQTLGQGPEFLTYFQNEAQLEKSRLLSDRFSAERPKGSFSTLEIQRTEQGDSAMYLCASSLVQGAGGYTFGSGTRLTVV.